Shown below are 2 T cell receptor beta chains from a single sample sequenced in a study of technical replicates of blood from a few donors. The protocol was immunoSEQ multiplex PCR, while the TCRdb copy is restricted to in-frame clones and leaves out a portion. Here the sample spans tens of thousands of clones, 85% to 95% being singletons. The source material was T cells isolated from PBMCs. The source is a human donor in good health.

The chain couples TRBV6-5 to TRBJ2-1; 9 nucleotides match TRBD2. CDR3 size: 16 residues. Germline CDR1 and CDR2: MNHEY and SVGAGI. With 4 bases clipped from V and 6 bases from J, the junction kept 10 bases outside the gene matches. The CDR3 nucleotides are TGTGCCAGCAGTTCCCCTCCGGCTAGCGGGACCAATGAGCAGTTCTTC. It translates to CASSSPPASGTNEQFF.

The chain's CDR3 is CSAGTGFEKLFF. The CDR3 nucleotides are TGCAGCGCGGGGACAGGGTTTGAAAAACTGTTTTTT. This rearrangement joins TRBV29-1 to TRBJ1-4; 9 bases agree with TRBD1. CDR3 size: 12 residues. V gave up 7 bases and J gave up 7 bases; unmatched junction bases: 4. Germline values: CDR1 SQVTM, CDR2 ANQGSEA.